The next 2 T cell receptor beta chains were all read from a single sample in a study of cytomegalovirus exposure and HLA in healthy donors. PCR involved 60 Vbeta and 13 Jbeta primers. Repertoires were generated with immunoSEQ multiplex PCR, while TCRdb's copy carries only in-frame clones and drops some. This sample has 210,000 or so clones, with over 75% found just once. The material sequenced was PBMCs. These receptors originate from a woman in her forties or fifties in good health and CMV-seropositive.

The rearrangement links TRBV19 to TRBJ1-5; D is perhaps TRBD1 (6 bases). The CDR3 runs 14 residues. Trimming left V 6 bases short and J 6 bases short, with 15 bases between. The germline V gene has CDR1 LNHDA and CDR2 SQIVND (reference sequence). The CDR3 here is CASSPKGVTQPQHF. The CDR3 DNA sequence: TGTGCCAGTAGCCCTAAGGGGGTCACTCAGCCCCAGCATTTT.

This chain joins TRBV7-2 and TRBJ2-5, with D possibly matching TRBD1 (6 bases). The CDR3 totals 13 residues. Germline values: CDR1 SGHTA, CDR2 FQGNSA. Trimming took off 8 bases at V and 3 bases at J, with 13 bases between the two ends. CDR3 nucleotides: TGTGCCAGCGGGCCTCCAGGGGAAGAGACCCAGTACTTC. Its protein is CASGPPGEETQYF.